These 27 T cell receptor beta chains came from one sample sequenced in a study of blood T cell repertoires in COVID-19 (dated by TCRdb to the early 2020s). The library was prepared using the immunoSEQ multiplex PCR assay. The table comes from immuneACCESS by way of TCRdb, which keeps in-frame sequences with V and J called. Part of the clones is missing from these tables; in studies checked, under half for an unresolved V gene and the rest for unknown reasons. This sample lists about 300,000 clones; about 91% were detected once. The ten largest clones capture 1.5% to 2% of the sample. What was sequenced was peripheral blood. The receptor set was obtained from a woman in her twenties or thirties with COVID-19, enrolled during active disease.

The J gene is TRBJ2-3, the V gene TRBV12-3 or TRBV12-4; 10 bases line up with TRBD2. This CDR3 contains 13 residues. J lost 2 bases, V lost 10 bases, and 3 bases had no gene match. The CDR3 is CATSGGATDTQYF. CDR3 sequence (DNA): TGTGCCACCAGCGGGGGGGCCACAGATACGCAGTATTTT.

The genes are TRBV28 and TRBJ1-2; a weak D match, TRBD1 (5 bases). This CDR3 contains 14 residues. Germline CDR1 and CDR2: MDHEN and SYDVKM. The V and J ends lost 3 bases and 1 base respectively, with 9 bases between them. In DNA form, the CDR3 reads TGTGCCAGCAGTTTTTTTCAGGGTAACTATGGCTACACCTTC. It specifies CASSFFQGNYGYTF.

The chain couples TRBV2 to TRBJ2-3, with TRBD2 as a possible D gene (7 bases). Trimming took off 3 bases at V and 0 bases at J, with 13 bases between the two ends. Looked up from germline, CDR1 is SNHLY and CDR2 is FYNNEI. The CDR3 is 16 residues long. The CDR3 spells CASSEAAGASTDTQYF. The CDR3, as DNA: TGTGCCAGCAGTGAGGCCGCGGGGGCTAGCACAGATACGCAGTATTTT.

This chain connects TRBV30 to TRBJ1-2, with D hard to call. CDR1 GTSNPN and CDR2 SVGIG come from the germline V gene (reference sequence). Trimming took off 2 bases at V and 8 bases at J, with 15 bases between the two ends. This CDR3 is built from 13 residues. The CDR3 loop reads CAWSPLEREGYTF. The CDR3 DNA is TGTGCCTGGAGTCCCTTGGAGAGGGAAGGCTACACCTTC.

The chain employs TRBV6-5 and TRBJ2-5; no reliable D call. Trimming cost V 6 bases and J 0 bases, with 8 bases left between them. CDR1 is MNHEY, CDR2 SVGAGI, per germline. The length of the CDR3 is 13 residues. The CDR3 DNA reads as TGTGCCAGCAGACAGATCTACCAAGAGACCCAGTACTTC. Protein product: CASRQIYQETQYF.

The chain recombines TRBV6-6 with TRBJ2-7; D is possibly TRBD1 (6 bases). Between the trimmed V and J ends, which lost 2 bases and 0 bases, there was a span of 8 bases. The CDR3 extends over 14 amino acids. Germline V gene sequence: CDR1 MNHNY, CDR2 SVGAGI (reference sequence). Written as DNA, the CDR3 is TGTGCCAGCAGTTACGGACAGAGCTCCTACGAGCAGTACGTC. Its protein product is CASSYGQSSYEQYV.

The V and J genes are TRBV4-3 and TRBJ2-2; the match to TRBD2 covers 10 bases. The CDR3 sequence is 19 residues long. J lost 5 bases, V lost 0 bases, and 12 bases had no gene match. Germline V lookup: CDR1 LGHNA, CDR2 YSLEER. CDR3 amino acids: CASSQDRGSGGTRTGELFF. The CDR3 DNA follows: TGCGCCAGCAGCCAAGATAGGGGTAGCGGGGGGACGAGGACCGGGGAGCTGTTTTTT.

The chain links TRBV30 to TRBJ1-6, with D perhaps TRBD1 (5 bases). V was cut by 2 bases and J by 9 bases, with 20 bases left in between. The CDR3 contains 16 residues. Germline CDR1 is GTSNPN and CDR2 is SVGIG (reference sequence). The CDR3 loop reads CAWSNPRDFEGSPLHF. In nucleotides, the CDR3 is TGTGCCTGGAGTAACCCTCGGGACTTTGAGGGTTCACCCCTCCACTTT.

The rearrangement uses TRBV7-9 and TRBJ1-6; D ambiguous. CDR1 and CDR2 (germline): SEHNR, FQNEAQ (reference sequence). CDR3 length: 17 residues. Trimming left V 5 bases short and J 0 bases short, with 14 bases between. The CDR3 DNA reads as TGTGCCAGCAGCGCCCGACCGACTAGCTCCTATAATTCACCCCTCCACTTT. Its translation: CASSARPTSSYNSPLHF.

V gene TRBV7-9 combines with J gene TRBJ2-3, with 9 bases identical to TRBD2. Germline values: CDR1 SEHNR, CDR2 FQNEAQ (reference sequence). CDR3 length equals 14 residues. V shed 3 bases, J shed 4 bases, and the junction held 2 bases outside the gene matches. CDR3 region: CASSFRTSADTQYF. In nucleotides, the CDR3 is TGTGCCAGCAGCTTCCGGACTAGCGCAGATACGCAGTATTTT. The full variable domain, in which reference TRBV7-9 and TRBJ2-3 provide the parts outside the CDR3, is DTGVSQNPRHKITKRGQNVTFRCDPISEHNRLYWYRQTLGQGPEFLTYFQNEAQLEKSRLLSDRFSAERPKGSFSTLEIQRTEQGDSAMYLCASSFRTSADTQYFGPGTRLTVL.

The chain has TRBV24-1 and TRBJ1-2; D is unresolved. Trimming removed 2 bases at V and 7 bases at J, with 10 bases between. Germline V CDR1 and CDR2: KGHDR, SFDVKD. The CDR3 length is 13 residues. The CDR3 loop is CATSDSGARGYTF. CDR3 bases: TGTGCCACCAGTGATTCGGGAGCGCGTGGCTACACCTTC.

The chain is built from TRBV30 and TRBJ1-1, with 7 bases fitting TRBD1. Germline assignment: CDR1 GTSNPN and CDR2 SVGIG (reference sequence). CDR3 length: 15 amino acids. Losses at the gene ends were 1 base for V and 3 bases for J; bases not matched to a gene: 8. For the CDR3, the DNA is TGTGCCTGGAGTGCCCCGGGGACAGCACACACTGAAGCTTTCTTT. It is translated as CAWSAPGTAHTEAFF.

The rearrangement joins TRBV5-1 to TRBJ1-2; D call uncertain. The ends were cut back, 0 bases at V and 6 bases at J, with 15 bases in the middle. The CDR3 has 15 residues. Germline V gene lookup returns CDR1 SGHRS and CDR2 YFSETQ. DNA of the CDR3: TGCGCCAGCAGCTTGGAGCCACCAGCGTCTCATGGCTACACCTTC. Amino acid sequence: CASSLEPPASHGYTF.

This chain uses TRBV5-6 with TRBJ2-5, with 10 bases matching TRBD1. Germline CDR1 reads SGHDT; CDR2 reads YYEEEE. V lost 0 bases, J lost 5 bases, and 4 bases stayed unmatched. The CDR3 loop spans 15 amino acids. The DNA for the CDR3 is TGTGCCAGCAGCTTGGTGGGACAGGGGTTCGAGACCCAGTACTTC. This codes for CASSLVGQGFETQYF. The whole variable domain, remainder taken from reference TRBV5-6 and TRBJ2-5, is DAGVTQSPTHLIKTRGQQVTLRCSPKSGHDTVSWYQQALGQGPQFIFQYYEEEERQRGNFPDRFSGHQFPNYSSELNVNALLLGDSALYLCASSLVGQGFETQYFGPGTRLLVL.

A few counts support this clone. CDR3 bases: TGCGCCAGCAGCTTGGGACAGGGTGATCAGCCCCAGCATTTT. Its protein product is CASSLGQGDQPQHF. The chain couples TRBV5-1 to TRBJ1-5; TRBD1 aligns across 7 bases. There are 14 residues in the CDR3. V gave up 0 bases and J gave up 5 bases; unmatched junction bases: 2. Germline values: CDR1 SGHRS, CDR2 YFSETQ.

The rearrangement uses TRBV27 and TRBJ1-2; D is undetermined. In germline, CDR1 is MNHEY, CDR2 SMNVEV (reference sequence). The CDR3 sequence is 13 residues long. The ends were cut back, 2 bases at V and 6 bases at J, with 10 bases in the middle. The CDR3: CASSLRAGNGYTF. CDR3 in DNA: TGTGCCAGCAGTTTAAGGGCGGGAAATGGCTACACCTTC.

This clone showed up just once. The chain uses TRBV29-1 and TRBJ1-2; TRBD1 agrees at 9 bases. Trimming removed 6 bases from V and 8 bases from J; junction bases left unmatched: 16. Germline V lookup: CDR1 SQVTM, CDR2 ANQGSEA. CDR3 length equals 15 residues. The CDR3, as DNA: TGCAGCGTCATAGACCGCTCCGGACAGGGGAAGGGCTACACCTTC. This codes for CSVIDRSGQGKGYTF.

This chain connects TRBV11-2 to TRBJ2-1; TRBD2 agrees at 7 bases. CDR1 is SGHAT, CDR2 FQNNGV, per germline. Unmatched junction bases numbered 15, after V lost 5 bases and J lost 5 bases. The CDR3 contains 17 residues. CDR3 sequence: CASSLTHGLGGDNEQFF. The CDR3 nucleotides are TGTGCCAGCAGCCTAACCCACGGACTAGGAGGGGACAATGAGCAGTTCTTC.

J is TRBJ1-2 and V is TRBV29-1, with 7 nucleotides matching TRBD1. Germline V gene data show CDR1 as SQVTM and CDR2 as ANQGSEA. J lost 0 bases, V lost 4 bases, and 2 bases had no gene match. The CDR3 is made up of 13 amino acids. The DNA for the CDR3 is TGCAGCGTTGGACAGGGACCTAACTATGGCTACACCTTC. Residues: CSVGQGPNYGYTF.

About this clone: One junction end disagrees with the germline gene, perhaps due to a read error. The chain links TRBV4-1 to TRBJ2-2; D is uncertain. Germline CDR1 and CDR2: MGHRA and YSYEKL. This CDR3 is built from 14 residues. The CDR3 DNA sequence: TGCGCCAACAGCTCCGTTCCGGACACCGGGGAGCTGTTTTTT. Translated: CANSSVPDTGELFF.

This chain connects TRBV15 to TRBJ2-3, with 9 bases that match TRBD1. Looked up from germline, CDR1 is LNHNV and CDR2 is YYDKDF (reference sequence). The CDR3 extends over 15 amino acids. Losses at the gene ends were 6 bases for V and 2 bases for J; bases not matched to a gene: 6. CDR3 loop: CATSVTGGATDTQYF. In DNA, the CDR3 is TGTGCCACCAGTGTGACAGGGGGAGCCACAGATACGCAGTATTTT.

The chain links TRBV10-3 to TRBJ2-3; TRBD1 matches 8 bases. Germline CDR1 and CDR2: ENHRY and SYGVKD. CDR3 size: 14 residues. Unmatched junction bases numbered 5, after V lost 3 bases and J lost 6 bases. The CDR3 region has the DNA TGTGCCATCAGTGAAGGACAGGGAGAGGATACGCAGTATTTT. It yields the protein CAISEGQGEDTQYF.

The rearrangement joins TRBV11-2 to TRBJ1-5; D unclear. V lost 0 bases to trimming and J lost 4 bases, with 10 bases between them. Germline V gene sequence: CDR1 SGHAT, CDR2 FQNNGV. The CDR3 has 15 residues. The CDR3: CASSLDGSRNQPQHF. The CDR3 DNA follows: TGTGCCAGCAGCTTAGATGGCAGTCGTAATCAGCCCCAGCATTTT. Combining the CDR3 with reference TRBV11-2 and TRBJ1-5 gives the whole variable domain EAGVAQSPRYKIIEKRQSVAFWCNPISGHATLYWYQQILGQGPKLLIQFQNNGVVDDSQLPKDRFSAERLKGVDSTLKIQPAKLEDSAVYLCASSLDGSRNQPQHFGDGTRLSIL.

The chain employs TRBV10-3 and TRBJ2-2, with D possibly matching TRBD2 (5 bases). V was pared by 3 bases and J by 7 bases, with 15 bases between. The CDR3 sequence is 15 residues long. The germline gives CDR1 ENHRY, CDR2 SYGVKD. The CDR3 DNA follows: TGTGCCATCAGTGAATACGGGGTGAGAGTCGGGGAGCTGTTTTTT. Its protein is CAISEYGVRVGELFF.

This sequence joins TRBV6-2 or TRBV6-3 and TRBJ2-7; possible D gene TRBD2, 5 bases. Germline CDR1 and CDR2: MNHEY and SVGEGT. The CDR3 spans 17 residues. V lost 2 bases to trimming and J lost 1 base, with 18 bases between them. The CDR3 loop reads CASSYPREWKLSYEQYF. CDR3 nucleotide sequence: TGTGCCAGCAGTTACCCGAGGGAGTGGAAATTGTCCTACGAGCAGTACTTC.

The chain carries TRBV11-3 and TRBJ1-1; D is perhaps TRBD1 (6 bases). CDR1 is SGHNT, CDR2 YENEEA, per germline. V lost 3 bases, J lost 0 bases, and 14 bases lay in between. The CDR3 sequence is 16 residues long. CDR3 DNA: TGTGCCAGCAGCTTGCTACAGGGATTCATGAACACTGAAGCTTTCTTT. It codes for CASSLLQGFMNTEAFF.

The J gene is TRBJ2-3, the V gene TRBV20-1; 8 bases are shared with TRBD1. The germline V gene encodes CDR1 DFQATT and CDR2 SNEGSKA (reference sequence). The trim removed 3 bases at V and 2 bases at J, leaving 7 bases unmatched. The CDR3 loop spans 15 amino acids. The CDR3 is CSASQGASFTDTQYF. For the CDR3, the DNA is TGCAGTGCTAGTCAGGGGGCTTCCTTCACAGATACGCAGTATTTT.